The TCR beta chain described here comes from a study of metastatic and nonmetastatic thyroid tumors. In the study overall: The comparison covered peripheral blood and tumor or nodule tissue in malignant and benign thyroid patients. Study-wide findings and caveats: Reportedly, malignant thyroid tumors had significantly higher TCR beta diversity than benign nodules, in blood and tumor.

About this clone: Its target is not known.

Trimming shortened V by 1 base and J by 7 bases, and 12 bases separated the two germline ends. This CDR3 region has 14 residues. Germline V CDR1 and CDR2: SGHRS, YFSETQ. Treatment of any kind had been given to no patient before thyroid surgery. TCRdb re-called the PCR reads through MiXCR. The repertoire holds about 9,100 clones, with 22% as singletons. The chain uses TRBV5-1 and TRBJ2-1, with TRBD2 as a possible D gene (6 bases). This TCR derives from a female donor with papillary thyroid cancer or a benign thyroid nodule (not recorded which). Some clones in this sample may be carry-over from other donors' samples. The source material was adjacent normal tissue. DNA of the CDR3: TGCGCCAGCAGCTTGTCGGGAGAACATAATGAGCAGTTCTTC. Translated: CASSLSGEHNEQFF. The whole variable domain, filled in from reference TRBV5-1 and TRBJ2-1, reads KAGVTQTPRYLIKTRGQQVTLSCSPISGHRSVSWYQQTPGQGLQFLFEYFSETQRNKGNFPGRFSGRQFSNSRSEMNVSTLELGDSALYLCASSLSGEHNEQFFGPGTRLTVL.